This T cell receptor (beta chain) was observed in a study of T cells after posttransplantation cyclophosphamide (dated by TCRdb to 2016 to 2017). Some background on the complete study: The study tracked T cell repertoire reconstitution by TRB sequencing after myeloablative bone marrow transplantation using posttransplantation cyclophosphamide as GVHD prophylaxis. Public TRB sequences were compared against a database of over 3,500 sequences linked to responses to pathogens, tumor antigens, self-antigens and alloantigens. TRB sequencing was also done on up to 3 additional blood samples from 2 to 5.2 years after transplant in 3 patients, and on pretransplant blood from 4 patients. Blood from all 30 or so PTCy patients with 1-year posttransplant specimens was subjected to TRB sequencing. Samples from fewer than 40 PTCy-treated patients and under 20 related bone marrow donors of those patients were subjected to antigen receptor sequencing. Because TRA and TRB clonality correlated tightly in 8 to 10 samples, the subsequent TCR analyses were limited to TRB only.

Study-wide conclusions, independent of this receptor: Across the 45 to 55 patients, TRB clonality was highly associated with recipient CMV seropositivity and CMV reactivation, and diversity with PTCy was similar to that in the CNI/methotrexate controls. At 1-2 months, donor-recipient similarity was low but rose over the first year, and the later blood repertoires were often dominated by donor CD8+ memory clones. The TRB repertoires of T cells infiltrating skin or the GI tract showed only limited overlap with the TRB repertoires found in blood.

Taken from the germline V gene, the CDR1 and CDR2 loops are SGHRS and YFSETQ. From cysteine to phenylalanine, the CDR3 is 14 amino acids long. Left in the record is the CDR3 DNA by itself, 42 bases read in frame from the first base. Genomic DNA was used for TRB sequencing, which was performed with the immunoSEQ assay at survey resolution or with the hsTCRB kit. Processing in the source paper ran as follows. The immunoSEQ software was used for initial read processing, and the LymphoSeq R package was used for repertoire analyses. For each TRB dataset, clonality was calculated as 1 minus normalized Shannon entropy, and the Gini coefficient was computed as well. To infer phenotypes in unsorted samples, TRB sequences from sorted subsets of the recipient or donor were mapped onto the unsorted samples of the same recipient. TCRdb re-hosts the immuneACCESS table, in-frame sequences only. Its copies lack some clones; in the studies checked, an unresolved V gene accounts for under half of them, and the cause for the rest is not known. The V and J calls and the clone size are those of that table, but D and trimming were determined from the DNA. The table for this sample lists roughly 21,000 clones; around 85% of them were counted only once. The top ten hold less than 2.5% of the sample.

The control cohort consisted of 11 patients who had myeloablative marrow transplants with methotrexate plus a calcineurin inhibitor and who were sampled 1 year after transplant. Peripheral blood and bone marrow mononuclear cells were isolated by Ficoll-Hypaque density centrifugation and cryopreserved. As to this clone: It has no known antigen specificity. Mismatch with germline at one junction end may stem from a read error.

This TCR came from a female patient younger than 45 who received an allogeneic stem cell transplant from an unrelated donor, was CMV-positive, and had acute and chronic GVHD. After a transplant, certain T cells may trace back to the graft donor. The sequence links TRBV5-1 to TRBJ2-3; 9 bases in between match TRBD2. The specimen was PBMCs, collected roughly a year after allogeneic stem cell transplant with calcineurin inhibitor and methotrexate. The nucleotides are TGCGCCAGCAGCCCCGGGACTAGCAAAGATACGCAGTATTTT. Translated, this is CASSPGTSKDTQYF.